This T cell receptor beta chain was profiled in a study of T-cell reconstitution after alpha-beta-depleted transplantation in children. This clonotype was observed at least ten times. There are 16 residues in the CDR3. Trimming removed 2 bases at V and 6 bases at J, with 19 bases between. Germline values: CDR1 MGHDK, CDR2 SYGVNS. The library targeted TCRbeta and was prepared with unique molecular identifiers. TCRdb passed the PCR reads through MiXCR, listing each CDR3 protein once. This sample yields approximately 93,000 distinct CDR3 sequences, of which 7.5% to 9.5% are seen a single time; approximately 7.2% belongs to the top ten.

The sequencing here drew on PBMCs from the stem cell graft donor, taken from the stem cell graft. The chain couples TRBV25-1 to TRBJ1-1, with D possibly TRBD1 on 6 matching bases. The receptor comes from a human donor who donated a stem cell graft to a child with congenital amegakaryocytic thrombocytopenia. CDR3 amino acids: CASSEGGEGVRAEAFF. The CDR3 DNA sequence: TGTGCCAGCAGTGAAGGAGGCGAGGGGGTGCGAGCTGAAGCTTTCTTT.